Shown below are 25 T cell receptor beta chains from a single sample sequenced in a study of OX40 agonist ivuxolimab in advanced cancers. Profiled with immunoSEQ multiplex PCR; TCRdb holds only in-frame clones, not every one. This repertoire shows about 79,000 clones, roughly nine tenths found once; its top ten account for 13%. The starting material was CD4+ or CD8+ T cells sorted from blood, obtained in a trial of the OX40 agonist ivuxolimab. Receptors originate from an adult with an advanced solid tumor such as melanoma, head and neck, liver or kidney cancer.

The chain couples TRBV11-3 to TRBJ1-2; the match to TRBD1 covers 10 bases. Per the germline V gene, CDR1 is SGHNT and CDR2 is YENEEA. The CDR3 runs to 14 residues. J was trimmed by 8 bases and V by 4 bases; bases with no gene match: 7. The CDR3 coding sequence is TGTGCCAGCAGCTCCCCCGGGACAGGGGACGGCTACACCTTC. It yields the protein CASSSPGTGDGYTF.

This sequence joins TRBV6-5 and TRBJ1-2, with D unclear. V was pared by 3 bases and J by 4 bases, with 12 bases between. Germline lookup yields CDR1 MNHEY and CDR2 SVGAGI. The CDR3 has 14 residues. The CDR3 region has the DNA TGTGCCAGCAGTTATTCGCAGGCTGGCTATGGCTACACCTTC. Its translation is CASSYSQAGYGYTF.

The chain employs TRBV27 and TRBJ2-3; D unclear. The CDR3 covers 13 residues. Germline V gene lookup returns CDR1 MNHEY and CDR2 SMNVEV (reference sequence). V lost 6 bases to trimming and J lost 2 bases, with 9 bases between them. CDR3 protein: CASSHRITDTQYF. CDR3 in DNA: TGTGCCAGCAGCCATCGAATCACAGATACGCAGTATTTT.

The CDR3 sequence: CASSRTSGALNEQFF. In nucleotides, the CDR3 is TGCGCCAGCAGCCGAACTAGCGGGGCCCTCAATGAGCAGTTCTTC. The chain carries TRBV4-1 and TRBJ2-1; 10 nucleotides agree with TRBD2. Germline CDR1 and CDR2: MGHRA and YSYEKL. After removal of 4 bases from V and 6 bases from J, the junction contained 6 bases not matched to a gene. The CDR3 has 15 residues.

This clone occurred once. The chain recombines TRBV29-1 with TRBJ1-1, with 9 bases matching TRBD1. V was clipped by 4 bases and J by 5 bases; unmatched bases: 5. Germline assignment: CDR1 SQVTM and CDR2 ANQGSEA. The CDR3 consists of 13 residues. This CDR3 reads CSVGIGQGTEAFF. The CDR3 region has the DNA TGCAGCGTTGGAATAGGACAGGGGACTGAAGCTTTCTTT.

This clone is a singleton in its sample. This chain uses TRBV30 with TRBJ2-4, with unresolved D. The CDR3 spans 12 residues. Germline V gene data show CDR1 as GTSNPN and CDR2 as SVGIG (reference sequence). The CDR3 sequence: CALGRSKNIQYF. The CDR3, as DNA: TGTGCACTCGGAAGGTCCAAAAACATTCAGTACTTC.

This clone has a handful of counts. The rearrangement links TRBV27 to TRBJ1-2; 7 bases line up with TRBD1. Germline CDR1 is MNHEY and CDR2 is SMNVEV (reference sequence). The CDR3 length is 11 residues. V shed 10 bases, J shed 7 bases, and the junction held 6 bases outside the gene matches. The CDR3 nucleotides read TGTGCCACCCAGACAGGGACTGGCTACACCTTC. Encoded protein: CATQTGTGYTF.

J is TRBJ1-1 and V is TRBV7-9; D call uncertain. The germline CDR1 and CDR2 sequences are SEHNR and FQNEAQ (reference sequence). The CDR3 has 12 residues. With 2 bases removed from V and 6 bases from J, the gap between germline ends came to 7 bases. The CDR3 loop is CASSLLGAEAFF. For the CDR3, the DNA is TGTGCCAGCAGCTTATTAGGAGCTGAAGCTTTCTTT.

This clone occurred once. The gene calls are TRBV11-3 and TRBJ1-1; 9 nucleotides agree with TRBD1. The trim removed 0 bases at V and 7 bases at J, leaving 3 bases unmatched. CDR3 length: 14 amino acids. Germline V lookup: CDR1 SGHNT, CDR2 YENEEA. In DNA, the CDR3 is TGTGCCAGCAGCTTAGATACAGGGGGCTATGAAGCTTTCTTT. The encoded protein is CASSLDTGGYEAFF. Using reference TRBV11-3 and TRBJ1-1 for the parts outside the CDR3, the full variable domain is EAGVVQSPRYKIIEKKQPVAFWCNPISGHNTLYWYLQNLGQGPELLIRYENEEAVDDSQLPKDRFSAERLKGVDSTLKIQPAELGDSAVYLCASSLDTGGYEAFFGQGTRLTVV.

The chain recombines TRBV5-1 with TRBJ2-3, with D unclear. CDR1 is SGHRS and CDR2 is YFSETQ in the germline V gene. The CDR3 covers 14 residues. Deletions cut 0 bases from V and 2 bases from J, with 7 bases between. The CDR3 DNA reads as TGCGCCAGCAGCTTGGAAACGGTCACAGATACGCAGTATTTT. As protein: CASSLETVTDTQYF.

The rearrangement uses TRBV11-1 and TRBJ2-7, with unresolved D. The CDR3 sequence is 12 residues long. The V end was cut by 1 base, the J end by 2 bases, with 3 bases between. Germline CDR1 and CDR2: SGHAT and FQDESV (reference sequence). CDR3 in DNA: TGTGCCAGCAGCTTAGGGACCTACGAGCAGTACTTC. Translating gives CASSLGTYEQYF.

This chain uses TRBV15 with TRBJ2-3, with 10 bases matching TRBD2. CDR1 and CDR2 from the germline V gene are LNHNV and YYDKDF (reference sequence). Trimming took 7 bases from V and 5 from J; bases not matched to a gene: 12. CDR3 size: 16 residues. The CDR3 DNA sequence: TGTGCCACCAAATCCCTAGCGGGAGCCCCTGAAGATACGCAGTATTTT. Encoded protein: CATKSLAGAPEDTQYF.

The rearrangement joins TRBV5-1 to TRBJ1-2; 9 bases are shared with TRBD1. Per germline, CDR1 SGHRS and CDR2 YFSETQ. This CDR3 region has 13 residues. Trimming at V came to 4 bases and at J to 8 bases, leaving 6 bases not matched to a gene. The CDR3 bases are TGCGCCAGCAGCCCAGGACAGGGGAACGGCTACACCTTC. It translates to CASSPGQGNGYTF.

The chain employs TRBV10-3 and TRBJ2-3; 8 bases fit TRBD2. Trimming removed 0 bases from V and 4 bases from J; junction bases left unmatched: 9. Germline CDR1 ENHRY, CDR2 SYGVKD. CDR3 length equals 17 residues. The CDR3 region is CAISESGKTSASDTQYF. The CDR3 coding sequence is TGTGCCATCAGTGAGTCTGGAAAGACTAGCGCGTCAGATACGCAGTATTTT.

V usage is TRBV5-6 and J usage is TRBJ1-2; the match to TRBD1 covers 7 bases. The germline V gene has CDR1 SGHDT and CDR2 YYEEEE. The junction had 10 bases not matched to a gene; V was cut back by 4 bases and J by 4 bases. This CDR3 spans 15 amino acids. CDR3 region: CASSGTGARGYGYTF. The DNA of the CDR3 is TGTGCCAGCAGCGGAACAGGGGCGCGGGGCTATGGCTACACCTTC.

V is TRBV1 and J is TRBJ2-1. TRBV1 is termed a pseudogene. CDR3 size: 11 residues. The CDR3 sequence: CTSSTVDEQFF. The CDR3 region has the DNA TGCACCAGCAGCACCGTGGATGAGCAGTTCTTC.

This chain connects TRBV19 to TRBJ2-1, with TRBD1 matching 9 bases. The germline V gene encodes CDR1 LNHDA and CDR2 SQIVND (reference sequence). J gave up 3 bases and V 6 bases, and 3 bases lay outside the gene matches. The CDR3 loop spans 14 amino acids. The CDR3 spells CASSPGQGYNEQFF. The CDR3 DNA sequence: TGTGCCAGTAGCCCGGGACAGGGCTACAATGAGCAGTTCTTC.

V is TRBV7-3 and J is TRBJ1-3; D unresolved. The CDR3 consists of 21 residues. CDR1 and CDR2 from the germline V gene are SGHTA and FQGTGA. V was clipped by 0 bases and J by 0 bases, with 24 bases between them. CDR3 protein: CASSLTFGFWTVKSSGNTIYF. CDR3 nucleotides: TGTGCCAGCAGCTTAACGTTCGGGTTTTGGACGGTGAAAAGCTCTGGAAACACCATATATTTT.

The V call is TRBV27, the J call TRBJ2-7, with D perhaps TRBD1 or TRBD2 (5 bases each). CDR3 length: 17 amino acids. Trimming stripped 6 bases from V and 6 bases from J, with 27 bases between. The V gene's germline CDR1 is MNHEY and CDR2 SMNVEV (reference sequence). The CDR3 reads CASRHRGYFWGTAEQYF. CDR3 coding DNA: TGTGCCAGCAGGCACCGGGGATACTTTTGGGGGACGGCCGAGCAGTACTTC.

The CDR3 region is CASSQESPMAFF. In DNA form, the CDR3 reads TGTGCCAGCAGCCAAGAGTCACCAATGGCTTTCTTT. The J gene is TRBJ1-1, the V gene TRBV4-2; D is unresolved. There are 12 residues in the CDR3. Germline lookup yields CDR1 LGHNA and CDR2 YNFKEQ. V gave up 0 bases and J gave up 11 bases, with 10 bases separating them.

The chain is built from TRBV7-8 and TRBJ2-1, with 11 bases matching TRBD2. The CDR3 runs to 16 residues. The V and J ends lost 1 base and 9 bases, in that order; junction bases with no gene match: 8. CDR1 and CDR2 (germline): SGHVS, FQNEAQ. CDR3 loop: CASSLVPSGRQGEQFF. The CDR3 coding sequence is TGTGCCAGCAGCTTAGTCCCTAGCGGGAGGCAGGGTGAGCAGTTCTTC.

The chain recombines TRBV27 with TRBJ1-5; tentative D call: TRBD1 (5 bases). The CDR3 is 12 amino acids. Trimming took 6 bases from V and 7 from J, leaving 10 bases between them. The germline V gene has CDR1 MNHEY and CDR2 SMNVEV (reference sequence). The CDR3 nucleotides are TGTGCCAGCAGATCAGGGAGCCAGCCCCAGCATTTT. Translating it yields CASRSGSQPQHF.

The rearrangement joins TRBV6-6 to TRBJ2-5, with D perhaps matching TRBD1 or TRBD2 (6 bases each). The CDR3 runs 13 residues. From germline, CDR1 is MNHNY and CDR2 SVGAGI (reference sequence). Trimming left V 6 bases short and J 4 bases short, with 12 bases between. CDR3: CASSKQGGETQYF. For the CDR3, the DNA is TGTGCCAGCAGCAAACAGGGAGGAGAGACCCAGTACTTC.

The chain links TRBV28 to TRBJ1-2; D ambiguous. V was shortened by 1 base and J by 7 bases, with 13 bases between the two germline ends. This CDR3 contains 14 residues. Germline V gives CDR1 MDHEN, CDR2 SYDVKM. The CDR3 loop is CASSLYGGSGGYTF. The CDR3 coding sequence is TGTGCCAGCAGTTTATATGGAGGGTCGGGTGGCTACACCTTC.

The chain couples TRBV7-3 to TRBJ1-2, with D possibly being TRBD1 (6 bases). The CDR3 is 13 residues long. Germline CDR1 SGHTA, CDR2 FQGTGA. V lost 5 bases and J 3 bases, leaving 10 bases between the germline ends. The CDR3 loop reads CASSKQGDYGYTF. The DNA for the CDR3 is TGTGCCAGCAGCAAACAGGGTGACTATGGCTACACCTTC.